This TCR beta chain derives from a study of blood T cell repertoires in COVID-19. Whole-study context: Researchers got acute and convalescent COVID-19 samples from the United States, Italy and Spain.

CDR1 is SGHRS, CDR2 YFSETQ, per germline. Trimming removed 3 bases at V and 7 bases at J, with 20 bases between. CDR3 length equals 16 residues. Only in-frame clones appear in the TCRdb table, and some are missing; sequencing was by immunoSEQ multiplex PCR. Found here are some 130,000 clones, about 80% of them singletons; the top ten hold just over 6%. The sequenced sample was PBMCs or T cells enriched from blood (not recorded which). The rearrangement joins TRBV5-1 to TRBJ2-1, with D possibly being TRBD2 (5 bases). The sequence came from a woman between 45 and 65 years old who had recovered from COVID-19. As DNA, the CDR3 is TGCGCCAGCAGCTCCATTAGCCTAGCCGGACGTAATGAGCAGTTCTTC. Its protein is CASSSISLAGRNEQFF.